These 10 T cell receptor beta chains were sequenced from one sample in a study of T cells in localized non-small cell lung cancer. Data came from immunoSEQ multiplex PCR; TCRdb stores just in-frame clones and leaves some out. The sample has around 26,000 clones; around 88% are singletons. The source was peripheral blood mononuclear cells, collected before any cancer treatment. These receptors were obtained from a woman between 40 and 69 years old with stage III lung adenocarcinoma.

The V and J genes are TRBV7-2 and TRBJ2-7; D gene ambiguous. Trimming pared 1 base from V and 2 bases from J, leaving 12 bases between. The CDR3 has 15 amino acids. The germline gives CDR1 SGHTA, CDR2 FQGNSA. DNA for the CDR3: TGTGCCAGCAGCTTAGGGTCTTGGACGACCTACGAGCAGTACTTC. Encoded protein: CASSLGSWTTYEQYF. The whole variable domain, filled in from reference TRBV7-2 and TRBJ2-7, reads GAGVSQSPSNKVTEKGKDVELRCDPISGHTALYWYRQSLGQGLEFLIYFQGNSAPDKSGLPSDRFSAERTGGSVSTLTIQRTQQEDSAVYLCASSLGSWTTYEQYFGPGTRLTVT.

This chain links TRBV7-8 with TRBJ1-1, with unresolved D. Germline-derived CDR1 and CDR2 are SGHVS and FQNEAQ. Trimming removed 5 bases from V and 9 bases from J, with 16 bases in between. The CDR3 runs to 13 residues. This chain's CDR3 is CASSPSRPTQAFF. The CDR3 coding sequence is TGTGCCAGCAGCCCTTCAAGACCCACACAAGCTTTCTTT.

DNA of the CDR3: TGTGCCAGTAGTATGGGCGGAGCAAGGGTCGATGAGCAGTTCTTC. It specifies CASSMGGARVDEQFF. V and J are TRBV19 and TRBJ2-1; D remains unclear. Trimming shortened V by 3 bases and J by 8 bases, and 17 bases separated the two germline ends. CDR1 and CDR2 from the germline V gene are LNHDA and SQIVND (reference sequence). The CDR3 sequence is 15 residues long. Looking up the rest from reference TRBV19 and TRBJ2-1 gives the full variable domain: DGGITQSPKYLFRKEGQNVTLSCEQNLNHDAMYWYRQDPGQGLRLIYYSQIVNDFQKGDIAEGYSVSREKKESFPLTVTSAQKNPTAFYLCASSMGGARVDEQFFGPGTRLTVL.

In the case of this clone: One end of the junction fails to match germline, which may point to a read error. The V call is TRBV7-8, the J call TRBJ2-5, with TRBD2 matching 10 bases. The CDR3 has 14 amino acids. CDR1 SGHVS and CDR2 FQNEAQ come from the germline V gene. DNA for the CDR3: TGTGCCAGCAGCATAGCGGGGGGCTCAGGGCCCCAGTACTTC. It is translated as CASSIAGGSGPQYF.

This rearrangement joins TRBV7-2 to TRBJ2-2, with 9 positions matching TRBD2. CDR3 length equals 15 residues. Germline assignment: CDR1 SGHTA and CDR2 FQGNSA. Trimming cost V 5 bases and J 6 bases; bases outside gene matches: 7. CDR3 sequence reads: CASSPTGTSSGELFF. The DNA for the CDR3 is TGTGCCAGCAGCCCCACCGGGACTAGCTCCGGGGAGCTGTTTTTT.

This chain joins TRBV9 and TRBJ1-2, with D maybe TRBD1 (6 bases). The CDR3 is 14 residues long. CDR1 SGDLS and CDR2 YYNGEE come from the germline V gene. V dropped 0 bases and J dropped 1 base, with 7 bases sitting between them. The CDR3 spells CASSVGTDNYGYTF. CDR3 nucleotide sequence: TGTGCCAGCAGCGTAGGGACAGATAACTATGGCTACACCTTC.

This chain links TRBV5-1 with TRBJ1-2, with D unresolved. CDR1 SGHRS and CDR2 YFSETQ come from the germline V gene. The V gene lost 0 bases and the J gene lost 0 bases, with 12 bases spanning the gap. The CDR3 sequence is 16 residues long. DNA for the CDR3: TGCGCCAGCAGCTTGGCGCCGGCGGGAACTAACTATGGCTACACCTTC. It is translated as CASSLAPAGTNYGYTF.

A few counts support this clone. J is TRBJ1-5 and V is TRBV4-1; the D is unclear. The CDR3 runs 14 residues. The germline V gene has CDR1 MGHRA and CDR2 YSYEKL. Trimming left V 2 bases short and J 3 bases short, with 8 bases between. CDR3 DNA sequence: TGCGCCAGCAGCCAACCTTGGGACAATCAGCCCCAGCATTTT. It translates to CASSQPWDNQPQHF.

The chain is built from TRBV7-2 and TRBJ2-2, with TRBD1 as a possible D gene (6 bases). This CDR3 comprises 15 residues. The germline gives CDR1 SGHTA, CDR2 FQGNSA. V was shortened by 4 bases and J by 7 bases, with 16 bases between the two germline ends. The CDR3 spells CASSYLQGPLGELFF. Here the CDR3 DNA reads TGTGCCAGCAGCTACCTACAGGGACCCCTCGGGGAGCTGTTTTTT.

This clone has more than one count but fewer than ten. The chain employs TRBV4-3 and TRBJ2-7, with 8 positions matching TRBD1. The CDR3 contains 15 residues. V gave up 0 bases and J gave up 3 bases; unmatched junction bases: 4. CDR1 is LGHNA and CDR2 is YSLEER in the germline V gene. CDR3 DNA sequence: TGCGCCAGCAGCCAAGATACCGGGACAGGCTACGAGCAGTACTTC. Translation gives CASSQDTGTGYEQYF.